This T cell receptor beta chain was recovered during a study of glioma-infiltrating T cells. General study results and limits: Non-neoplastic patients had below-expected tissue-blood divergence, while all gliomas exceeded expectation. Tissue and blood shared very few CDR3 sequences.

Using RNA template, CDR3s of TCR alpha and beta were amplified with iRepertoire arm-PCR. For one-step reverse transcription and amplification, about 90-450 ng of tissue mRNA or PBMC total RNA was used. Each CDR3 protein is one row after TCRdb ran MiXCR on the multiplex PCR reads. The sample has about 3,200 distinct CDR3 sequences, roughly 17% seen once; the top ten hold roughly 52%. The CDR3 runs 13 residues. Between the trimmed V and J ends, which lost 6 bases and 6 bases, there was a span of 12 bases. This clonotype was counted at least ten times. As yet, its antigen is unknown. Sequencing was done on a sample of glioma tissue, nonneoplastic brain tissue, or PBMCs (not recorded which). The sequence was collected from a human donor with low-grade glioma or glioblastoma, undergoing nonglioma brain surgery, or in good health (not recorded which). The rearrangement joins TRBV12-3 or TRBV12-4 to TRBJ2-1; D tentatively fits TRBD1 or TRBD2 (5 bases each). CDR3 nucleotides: TGTGCCAGCAGACTTGGGGACCCCAATGAGCAGTTCTTC. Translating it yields CASRLGDPNEQFF.